Given below is one TCR beta chain in context. Its antigen is unidentified. The junction departs from the called germline gene at one end, perhaps through a read error. The table came from immunoSEQ multiplex PCR; TCRdb's copy has only in-frame clones and leaves some out. The sample lists under 20,000 clones; about four fifths were seen once. The data are from a study of PD-1 blockade in classical Hodgkin lymphoma. Every one of the patients relapsed after autologous stem cell transplantation (brentuximab vedotin exposure was variable). Germline V CDR1 and CDR2: ENHRY, SYGVKD. This CDR3 comprises 13 residues. Notes on the study in general: Patients were excluded if nivolumab began under 1 year after ASCT (the autologous transplant).

This receptor was obtained from a human donor with classical Hodgkin lymphoma. The V call is TRBV10-3, the J call TRBJ1-5; no reliable D call. This specimen was peripheral blood mononuclear cells (PBMCs), taken before the second cycle of nivolumab. CDR3 residues: CATSKEANQPQHF. The CDR3 bases are TGTGCCACCAGTAAGGAGGCCAATCAGCCCCAGCATTTT.